Listed below are T cell receptor beta chains from one sample, sequenced in a study of blood T cell repertoires in COVID-19. TCRdb's table, derived via immunoSEQ multiplex PCR, lists solely in-frame clones and lacks some. The sample shows around 190,000 clones, roughly 84% of them seen only once. Sequencing input: PBMCs or T cells enriched from blood (not recorded which). Every receptor here comes from a woman aged 30 to 39 who had recovered from COVID-19. Each CDR3 is given with its conserved first and last residue. A D gene is named only where the DNA matches it firmly. The listing skips clone size in some rows; elsewhere it reads once, few, many or a size class.

j_gene: TRBJ2-1; v_gene: TRBV6-5; abundance: -; d_gene: -; CDR3aa: CASTITASGHNEQFF; CDR3nt: TGTGCCAGCACCATCACGGCCAGCGGTCACAATGAGCAGTTCTTC
j_gene: TRBJ1-1; v_gene: TRBV30; abundance: -; d_gene: TRBD1; CDR3aa: CAWSVGGTANTEAFF; CDR3nt: TGTGCCTGGAGTGTAGGAGGGACAGCTAACACTGAAGCTTTCTTT
j_gene: TRBJ1-1; v_gene: TRBV18; abundance: -; d_gene: TRBD1; CDR3aa: CASSPRQGDTEAFF; CDR3nt: TGTGCCAGCTCACCCCGACAGGGGGACACTGAAGCTTTCTTT
j_gene: TRBJ1-3; v_gene: TRBV5-1; abundance: -; d_gene: -; CDR3aa: CASSLSGNTIYF; CDR3nt: TGCGCCAGCAGCTTGTCGGGAAACACCATATATTTT
j_gene: TRBJ2-1; v_gene: TRBV5-1; abundance: -; d_gene: -; CDR3aa: CASSSIQGFNYNEQFF; CDR3nt: TGCGCCAGCAGCTCAATACAGGGATTTAACTACAATGAGCAGTTCTTC
j_gene: TRBJ2-5; v_gene: TRBV19; abundance: few; d_gene: -; CDR3aa: CASSIDLWEGVQETQYF; CDR3nt: TGTGCCAGTAGTATAGATCTATGGGAGGGGGTCCAAGAGACCCAGTACTTC
j_gene: TRBJ1-1; v_gene: TRBV24-1; abundance: -; d_gene: -; CDR3aa: CATRDTWNTEAFF; CDR3nt: TGTGCCACCAGGGACACCTGGAACACTGAAGCTTTCTTT
j_gene: TRBJ1-3; v_gene: TRBV27; abundance: -; d_gene: TRBD1; CDR3aa: CASRALNRGLLYSGNTIYF; CDR3nt: TGTGCCAGCAGGGCCCTTAACAGGGGCCTCCTCTACTCTGGAAACACCATATATTTT
j_gene: TRBJ1-1; v_gene: TRBV28; abundance: -; d_gene: -; CDR3aa: CATNALYTEAFF; CDR3nt: TGTGCCACTAATGCTCTTTACACTGAAGCTTTCTTT
j_gene: TRBJ2-5; v_gene: TRBV4-2; abundance: -; d_gene: -; CDR3aa: CASSQPGGGSGTLGETQYF; CDR3nt: TGTGCCAGCAGCCAGCCCGGGGGTGGGAGCGGGACACTAGGGGAGACCCAGTACTTC
j_gene: TRBJ2-3; v_gene: TRBV15; abundance: -; d_gene: -; CDR3aa: CATSRDRGGTDTQYF; CDR3nt: TGTGCCACCAGCAGAGACAGGGGAGGCACAGATACGCAGTATTTT
j_gene: TRBJ2-3; v_gene: TRBV11-3; abundance: few; d_gene: -; CDR3aa: CASSQGGDTQYF; CDR3nt: TGTGCCAGCAGCCAGGGAGGAGATACGCAGTATTTT
j_gene: TRBJ2-1; v_gene: TRBV7-2; abundance: -; d_gene: TRBD2; CDR3aa: CASSPQTSGTYNEQFF; CDR3nt: TGTGCCAGCAGTCCCCAGACTAGCGGAACCTACAATGAGCAGTTCTTC
j_gene: TRBJ2-4; v_gene: TRBV7-2; abundance: -; d_gene: TRBD2; CDR3aa: CASSLPKESSGDKNIQYF; CDR3nt: TGTGCCAGCAGCTTGCCGAAGGAGAGTAGCGGGGACAAAAACATTCAGTACTTC
j_gene: TRBJ2-7; v_gene: TRBV7-3; abundance: -; d_gene: -; CDR3aa: CASSLQGFYEQYF; CDR3nt: TGTGCCAGCAGCTTACAGGGCTTCTACGAGCAGTACTTC
j_gene: TRBJ1-1; v_gene: TRBV11-2; abundance: once; d_gene: -; CDR3aa: CASSLILSNTEAFF; CDR3nt: TGTGCCAGCAGCTTGATACTATCGAACACTGAAGCTTTCTTT
j_gene: TRBJ1-1; v_gene: TRBV14; abundance: -; d_gene: -; CDR3aa: CASSLGAGALNTEAFF; CDR3nt: TGTGCCAGCAGCCTCGGGGCAGGGGCCCTGAACACTGAAGCTTTCTTT
j_gene: TRBJ1-4; v_gene: TRBV18; abundance: -; d_gene: TRBD1; CDR3aa: CASSTSQGASEKLFF; CDR3nt: TGTGCCAGCTCGACGAGTCAGGGGGCGAGTGAAAAACTGTTTTTT
j_gene: TRBJ1-1; v_gene: TRBV28; abundance: -; d_gene: TRBD1; CDR3aa: CASTLPAGQGKTFF; CDR3nt: TGTGCCAGCACCCTACCCGCGGGACAGGGGAAAACTTTCTTT
j_gene: TRBJ1-5; v_gene: TRBV21-1; abundance: few; d_gene: -; CDR3aa: CASSNFKGGLSEPQHF; CDR3nt: TGTGCCAGCAGCAATTTTAAGGGAGGTCTGTCCGAACCCCAGCATTTT
j_gene: TRBJ2-7; v_gene: TRBV6-1; abundance: -; d_gene: -; CDR3aa: CASSEGRGAYEQYF; CDR3nt: TGTGCCAGCAGTGAAGGTAGGGGCGCGTACGAGCAGTACTTC
j_gene: TRBJ1-6; v_gene: TRBV7-9; abundance: -; d_gene: -; CDR3aa: CASSYEALRGRGFNSPLHF; CDR3nt: TGTGCCAGCAGCTATGAGGCCCTCCGGGGAAGGGGGTTTAATTCACCCCTCCACTTT
j_gene: TRBJ2-7; v_gene: TRBV27; abundance: -; d_gene: -; CDR3aa: CASSPLERAYEQYF; CDR3nt: TGTGCCAGCAGTCCCTTAGAAAGAGCCTACGAGCAGTACTTC
j_gene: TRBJ2-5; v_gene: TRBV4-2; abundance: few; d_gene: TRBD1; CDR3aa: CASSPGPTGEETQYF; CDR3nt: TGTGCCAGCAGCCCTGGCCCCACAGGGGAAGAGACCCAGTACTTC
j_gene: TRBJ2-7; v_gene: TRBV6-7; abundance: -; d_gene: -; CDR3aa: CASSYFFTGYDYEQYF; CDR3nt: TGTGCCAGCAGTTACTTCTTCACAGGGTATGATTACGAGCAGTACTTC
j_gene: TRBJ2-7; v_gene: TRBV5-1; abundance: -; d_gene: TRBD2; CDR3aa: CASSLARKTSVYEQYF; CDR3nt: TGCGCCAGCAGCTTGGCCCGTAAGACTAGCGTCTACGAGCAGTACTTC
j_gene: TRBJ2-2; v_gene: TRBV24-1; abundance: -; d_gene: TRBD2; CDR3aa: CATSDPASGENTGELFF; CDR3nt: TGTGCCACCAGTGACCCGGCTAGCGGGGAAAACACCGGGGAGCTGTTTTTT
j_gene: TRBJ2-1; v_gene: TRBV24-1; abundance: -; d_gene: TRBD1; CDR3aa: CATSDRPPGQGRSEQFF; CDR3nt: TGTGCCACCAGTGACCGCCCTCCGGGACAGGGAAGGAGTGAGCAGTTCTTC
j_gene: TRBJ2-5; v_gene: TRBV24-1; abundance: -; d_gene: TRBD2; CDR3aa: CASAAGGRETQYF; CDR3nt: TGTGCCTCCGCAGCGGGAGGTCGGGAGACCCAGTACTTC
j_gene: TRBJ2-6; v_gene: TRBV10-3; abundance: -; d_gene: -; CDR3aa: CAISDDRPSGANVLTF; CDR3nt: TGTGCCATCAGTGACGACAGGCCTTCTGGGGCCAACGTCCTGACTTTC
j_gene: TRBJ2-5; v_gene: TRBV7-2; abundance: -; d_gene: -; CDR3aa: CASSLYQETQYF; CDR3nt: TGTGCCAGCAGCCTGTACCAAGAGACCCAGTACTTC
j_gene: TRBJ2-3; v_gene: TRBV3-1/TRBV3-2; abundance: once; d_gene: TRBD2; CDR3aa: CASSPLTSGAGTDTQYF; CDR3nt: TGTGCCAGCAGCCCCCTGACTAGCGGGGCGGGCACAGATACGCAGTATTTT
j_gene: TRBJ1-1; v_gene: TRBV28; abundance: -; d_gene: -; CDR3aa: CASSPRGLFFTEAFF; CDR3nt: TGTGCCAGCAGTCCCCGAGGACTCTTTTTTACTGAAGCTTTCTTT
j_gene: TRBJ2-1; v_gene: TRBV7-9; abundance: -; d_gene: TRBD2; CDR3aa: CASFDWGLAGAYNEQFF; CDR3nt: TGTGCCAGCTTTGACTGGGGACTAGCGGGAGCTTACAATGAGCAGTTCTTC
j_gene: TRBJ2-7; v_gene: TRBV7-2; abundance: once; d_gene: TRBD2; CDR3aa: CASSLAQREVGYEQYF; CDR3nt: TGTGCCAGCAGCTTAGCCCAGCGGGAGGTGGGTTACGAGCAGTACTTC
j_gene: TRBJ2-3; v_gene: TRBV5-4; abundance: -; d_gene: TRBD1; CDR3aa: CASSLGQGDTQYF; CDR3nt: TGTGCCAGCAGCTTGGGACAGGGAGATACGCAGTATTTT
j_gene: TRBJ2-1; v_gene: TRBV7-9; abundance: -; d_gene: TRBD2; CDR3aa: CASNPPGGEQFF; CDR3nt: TGTGCCAGCAACCCCCCGGGAGGTGAGCAGTTCTTC
j_gene: TRBJ1-1; v_gene: TRBV4-1; abundance: -; d_gene: -; CDR3aa: CASSQPGSERAFF; CDR3nt: TGCGCCAGCAGCCAGCCGGGATCTGAGAGAGCTTTCTTT
j_gene: TRBJ2-5; v_gene: TRBV7-9; abundance: -; d_gene: TRBD1; CDR3aa: CASSLGQGVGPQETQYF; CDR3nt: TGTGCCAGCAGCTTGGGACAGGGAGTGGGGCCACAAGAGACCCAGTACTTC
j_gene: TRBJ1-4; v_gene: TRBV28; abundance: -; d_gene: TRBD1; CDR3aa: CASSKGQGKEKLFF; CDR3nt: TGTGCCAGCAGCAAGGGACAGGGTAAAGAAAAACTGTTTTTT
j_gene: TRBJ1-2; v_gene: TRBV5-1; abundance: -; d_gene: TRBD1; CDR3aa: CASSPLTGGEYGYTF; CDR3nt: TGCGCCAGCAGTCCCTTGACAGGGGGCGAGTATGGCTACACCTTC
j_gene: TRBJ2-1; v_gene: TRBV24-1; abundance: -; d_gene: -; CDR3aa: CATSDSGLRSSYNEQFF; CDR3nt: TGTGCCACCAGTGATTCCGGTCTCCGGAGTTCCTACAATGAGCAGTTCTTC
j_gene: TRBJ2-1; v_gene: TRBV2; abundance: few; d_gene: TRBD2; CDR3aa: CASRLRGLALNEQFF; CDR3nt: TGTGCCAGCAGACTCCGGGGACTAGCTTTGAATGAGCAGTTCTTC
j_gene: TRBJ2-1; v_gene: TRBV24-1; abundance: -; d_gene: -; CDR3aa: CANPGSDEQFF; CDR3nt: TGTGCCAACCCCGGGTCCGACGAGCAGTTCTTC
j_gene: TRBJ1-1; v_gene: TRBV5-4; abundance: -; d_gene: -; CDR3aa: CASSLEREGTEAFF; CDR3nt: TGTGCCAGCAGCTTGGAGAGGGAGGGCACTGAAGCTTTCTTT
j_gene: TRBJ2-2; v_gene: TRBV5-1; abundance: -; d_gene: TRBD2; CDR3aa: CASFGGGTGELFF; CDR3nt: TGCGCCAGCTTTGGCGGGGGGACCGGGGAGCTGTTTTTT
j_gene: TRBJ1-1; v_gene: TRBV5-1; abundance: -; d_gene: -; CDR3aa: CASSLSTTYTEAFF; CDR3nt: TGCGCCAGCAGCTTGTCGACTACCTACACTGAAGCTTTCTTT
j_gene: TRBJ2-1; v_gene: TRBV10-3; abundance: few; d_gene: -; CDR3aa: CASRGYNEQFF; CDR3nt: TGTGCCAGCCGGGGGTACAATGAGCAGTTCTTC
j_gene: TRBJ2-1; v_gene: TRBV11-2; abundance: -; d_gene: TRBD2; CDR3aa: CASSRGLAGGAGGDNEQFF; CDR3nt: TGTGCCAGCAGCCGCGGACTAGCGGGAGGCGCGGGGGGCGACAATGAGCAGTTCTTC